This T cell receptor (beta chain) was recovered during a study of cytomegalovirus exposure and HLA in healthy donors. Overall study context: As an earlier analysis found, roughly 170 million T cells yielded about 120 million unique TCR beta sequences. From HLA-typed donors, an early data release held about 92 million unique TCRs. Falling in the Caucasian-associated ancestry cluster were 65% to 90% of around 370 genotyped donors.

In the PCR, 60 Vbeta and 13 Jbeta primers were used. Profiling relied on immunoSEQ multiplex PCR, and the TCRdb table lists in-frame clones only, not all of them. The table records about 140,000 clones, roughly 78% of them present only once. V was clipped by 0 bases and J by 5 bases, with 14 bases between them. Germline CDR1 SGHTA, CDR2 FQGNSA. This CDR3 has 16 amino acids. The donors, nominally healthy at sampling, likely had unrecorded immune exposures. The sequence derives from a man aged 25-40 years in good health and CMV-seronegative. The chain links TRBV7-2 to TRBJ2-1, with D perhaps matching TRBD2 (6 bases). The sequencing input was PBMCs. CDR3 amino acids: CASSLAAPSVNNEQFF. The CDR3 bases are TGTGCCAGCAGCTTAGCGGCTCCTAGCGTAAACAATGAGCAGTTCTTC. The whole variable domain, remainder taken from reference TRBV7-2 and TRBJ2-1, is GAGVSQSPSNKVTEKGKDVELRCDPISGHTALYWYRQSLGQGLEFLIYFQGNSAPDKSGLPSDRFSAERTGGSVSTLTIQRTQQEDSAVYLCASSLAAPSVNNEQFFGPGTRLTVL.